This T cell receptor beta chain was sequenced for a study of T cells in Graves' hyperthyroidism and ophthalmopathy. For the study at large: Peripheral blood collection took place at initial diagnosis, before any treatment. Study-wide results and caveats: Most thyroid-expanded clonotypes above 0.001 were also found in blood.

Comments on this clonotype: Its antigen is still unknown.

Per the germline V gene, CDR1 is SQVTM and CDR2 is ANQGSEA. V lost 3 bases and J 5 bases, leaving 13 bases between the germline ends. CDR3 size: 13 residues. Amplified TCR beta CDR3 regions came from RNA transcripts. First-round RT-PCR with HTBI primers amplified the TCR CDR3 region. TCRdb reprocessed the multiplex PCR reads via MiXCR and lists one record per CDR3 protein. This repertoire shows hundreds of thousands of distinct CDR3 sequences, about two fifths found once; its top ten account for 7.5% to 9.5%. From under 12 ml of fresh peripheral blood, PBMCs were isolated. The sample taken for sequencing was blood. The sequence was obtained from a man between 18 and 35 years old with Graves' hyperthyroidism. The V call is TRBV29-1, the J call TRBJ2-5, with D possibly being TRBD1 or TRBD2 (5 bases each). CDR3 DNA sequence: TGCAGCGTTGAGGGGGAGTTAGGGGAGACCCAGTACTTC. This encodes CSVEGELGETQYF.